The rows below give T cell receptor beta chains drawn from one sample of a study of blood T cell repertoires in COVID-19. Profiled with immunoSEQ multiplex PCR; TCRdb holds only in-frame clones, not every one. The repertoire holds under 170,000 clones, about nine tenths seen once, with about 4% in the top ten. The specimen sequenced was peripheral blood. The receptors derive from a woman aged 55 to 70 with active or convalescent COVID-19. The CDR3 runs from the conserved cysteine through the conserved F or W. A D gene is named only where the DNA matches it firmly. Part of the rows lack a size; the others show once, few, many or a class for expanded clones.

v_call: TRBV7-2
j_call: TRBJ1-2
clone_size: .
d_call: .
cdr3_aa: CASSLGPGSYGYTF
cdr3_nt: TGTGCCAGCAGCTTAGGTCCGGGGAGCTATGGCTACACCTTC

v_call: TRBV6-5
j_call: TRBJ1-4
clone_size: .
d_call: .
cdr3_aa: CASSPGQRKLFF
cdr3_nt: TGTGCCAGCAGCCCCGGACAGAGGAAACTGTTTTTT

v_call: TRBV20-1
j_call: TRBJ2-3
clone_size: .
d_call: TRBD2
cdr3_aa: CSAGDSGIEDTQYF
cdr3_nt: TGCAGTGCTGGTGACAGCGGGATTGAAGATACGCAGTATTTT

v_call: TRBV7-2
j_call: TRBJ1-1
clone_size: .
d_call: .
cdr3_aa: CASSLISGMNTEAFF
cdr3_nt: TGTGCCAGCAGCTTAATCTCAGGCATGAACACTGAAGCTTTCTTT

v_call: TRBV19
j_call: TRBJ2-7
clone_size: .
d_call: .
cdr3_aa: CASSISGYEQYF
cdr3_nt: TGTGCCAGTAGTATCTCAGGGTACGAGCAGTACTTC

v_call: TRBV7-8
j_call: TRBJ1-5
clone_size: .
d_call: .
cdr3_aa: CASSLDTSNNQPQHF
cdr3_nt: TGTGCCAGCAGCTTAGACACAAGTAACAATCAGCCCCAGCATTTT

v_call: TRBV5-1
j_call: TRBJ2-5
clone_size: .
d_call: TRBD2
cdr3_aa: CASSPGGLAGVQETQYF
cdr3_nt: TGCGCCAGCAGCCCAGGAGGACTAGCGGGGGTTCAAGAGACCCAGTACTTC

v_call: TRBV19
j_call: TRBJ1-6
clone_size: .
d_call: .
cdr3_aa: CASSMASNSPLHF
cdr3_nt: TGTGCCAGTAGTATGGCTTCTAATTCACCCCTCCACTTT

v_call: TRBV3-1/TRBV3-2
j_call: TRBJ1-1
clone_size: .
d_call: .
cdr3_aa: CASSRGVSEAFF
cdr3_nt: TGTGCCAGCAGCCGGGGGGTCTCTGAAGCTTTCTTT

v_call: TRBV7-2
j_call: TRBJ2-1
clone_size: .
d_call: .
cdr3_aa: CASSLGAGYNEQFF
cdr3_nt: TGTGCCAGCAGCTTAGGGGCAGGTTACAATGAGCAGTTCTTC

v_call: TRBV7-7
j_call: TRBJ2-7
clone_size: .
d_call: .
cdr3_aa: CASSLGVSSSYEQYF
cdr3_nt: TGTGCTAGCAGCCTCGGGGTGTCTAGCTCCTACGAGCAGTACTTC

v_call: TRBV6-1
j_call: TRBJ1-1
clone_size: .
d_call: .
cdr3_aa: CASCDHGRGSTEAFF
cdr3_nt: TGTGCCAGCTGTGACCACGGCCGGGGGAGTACTGAAGCTTTCTTT

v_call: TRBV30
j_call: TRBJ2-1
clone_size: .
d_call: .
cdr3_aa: CAWIKGGLRDEQFF
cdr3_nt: TGTGCCTGGATTAAGGGCGGGTTGCGGGATGAGCAGTTCTTC

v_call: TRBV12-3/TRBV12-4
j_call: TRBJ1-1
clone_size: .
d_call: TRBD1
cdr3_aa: CATFTGVNTEAFF
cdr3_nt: TGTGCCACCTTTACAGGGGTGAACACTGAAGCTTTCTTT

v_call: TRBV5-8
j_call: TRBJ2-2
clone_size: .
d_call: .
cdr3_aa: CASSFRTPNTGELFF
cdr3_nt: TGTGCCAGCAGCTTCAGGACACCAAACACCGGGGAGCTGTTTTTT

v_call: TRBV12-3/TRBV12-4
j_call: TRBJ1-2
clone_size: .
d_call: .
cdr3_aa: CASSPHRYSGYTF
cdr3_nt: TGTGCCAGCAGCCCACACAGGTACTCTGGCTACACCTTC

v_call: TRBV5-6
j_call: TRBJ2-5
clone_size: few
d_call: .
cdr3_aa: CASSFFGAAGEETQYF
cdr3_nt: TGTGCCAGCAGCTTCTTTGGGGCAGCCGGTGAAGAGACCCAGTACTTC

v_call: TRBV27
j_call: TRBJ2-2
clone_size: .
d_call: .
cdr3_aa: CASSLRQAGTGELFF
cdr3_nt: TGTGCCAGCAGTTTACGCCAGGCGGGCACCGGGGAGCTGTTTTTT

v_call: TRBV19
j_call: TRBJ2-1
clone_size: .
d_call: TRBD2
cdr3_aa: CASTPSGVSYNEQFF
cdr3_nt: TGTGCCAGTACCCCAAGCGGGGTATCCTACAATGAGCAGTTCTTC

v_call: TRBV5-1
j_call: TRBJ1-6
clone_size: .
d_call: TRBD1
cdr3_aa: CASSLEGRTGPNSPLHF
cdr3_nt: TGCGCCAGCAGCTTGGAAGGACGGACAGGGCCGAATTCACCCCTCCACTTT

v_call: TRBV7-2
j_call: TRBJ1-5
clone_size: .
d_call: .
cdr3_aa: CASSWGVSNQPQHF
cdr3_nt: TGTGCCAGCAGCTGGGGGGTTAGCAATCAGCCCCAGCATTTT

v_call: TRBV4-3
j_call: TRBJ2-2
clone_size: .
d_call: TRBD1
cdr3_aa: CASSRNFRGWDTGELFF
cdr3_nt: TGCGCCAGCAGCCGGAACTTCAGGGGGTGGGACACCGGGGAGCTGTTTTTT

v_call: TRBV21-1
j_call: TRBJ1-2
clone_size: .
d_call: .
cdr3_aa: CASSKSSRANYGYTF
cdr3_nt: TGTGCCAGCAGCAAAAGCTCTAGAGCTAACTATGGCTACACCTTC

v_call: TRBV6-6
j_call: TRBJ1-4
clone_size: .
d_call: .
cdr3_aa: CASGAQTNEKLFF
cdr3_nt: TGTGCCAGCGGGGCCCAAACTAATGAAAAACTGTTTTTT

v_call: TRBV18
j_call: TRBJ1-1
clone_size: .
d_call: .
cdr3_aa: CASSPGNSMNTEAFF
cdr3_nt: TGTGCCAGCTCACCCGGGAACTCCATGAACACTGAAGCTTTCTTT

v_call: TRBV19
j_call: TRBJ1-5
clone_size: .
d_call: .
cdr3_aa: CASLQGNGQPQHF
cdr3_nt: TGTGCCAGCCTCCAGGGGAATGGTCAGCCCCAGCATTTT

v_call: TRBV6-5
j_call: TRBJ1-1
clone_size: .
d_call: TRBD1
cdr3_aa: CASRTGGEGRSEAFF
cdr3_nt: TGTGCCAGCAGGACAGGGGGTGAAGGCCGCTCTGAAGCTTTCTTT

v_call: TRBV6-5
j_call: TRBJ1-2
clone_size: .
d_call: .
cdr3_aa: CASSQQGIYGYTF
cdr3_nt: TGTGCCAGCAGTCAACAGGGCATCTATGGCTACACCTTC

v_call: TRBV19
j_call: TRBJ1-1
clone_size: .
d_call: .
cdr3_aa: CASSPRANCAFF
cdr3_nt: TGTGCCAGTAGTCCTCGTGCGAATTGCGCTTTCTTT

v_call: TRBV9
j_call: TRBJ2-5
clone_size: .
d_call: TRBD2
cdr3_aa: CASSETLAGGQETQYF
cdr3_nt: TGTGCCAGCAGCGAAACACTAGCGGGGGGACAAGAGACCCAGTACTTC

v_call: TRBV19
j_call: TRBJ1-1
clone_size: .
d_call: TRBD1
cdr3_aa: CASRPGDRAVEAFF
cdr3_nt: TGTGCCAGTAGACCCGGGGACAGGGCGGTTGAAGCTTTCTTT

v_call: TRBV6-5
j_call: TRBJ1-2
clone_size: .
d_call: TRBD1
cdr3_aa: CASMGQGLNGYTF
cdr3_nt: TGTGCCAGCATGGGACAGGGTTTGAATGGCTACACCTTC

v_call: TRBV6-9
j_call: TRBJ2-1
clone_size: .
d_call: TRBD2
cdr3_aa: CASRPTGTSGGQFYNEQFF
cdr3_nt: TGTGCCAGCAGACCCACCGGGACTAGCGGGGGGCAATTCTACAATGAGCAGTTCTTC

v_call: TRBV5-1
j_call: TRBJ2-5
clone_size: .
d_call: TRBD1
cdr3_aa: CASSARTGVQETQYF
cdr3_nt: TGCGCCAGCAGCGCCCGGACAGGGGTCCAAGAGACCCAGTACTTC

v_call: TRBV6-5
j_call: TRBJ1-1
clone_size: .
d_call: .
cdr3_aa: CASRPGTQSNTEAFF
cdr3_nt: TGTGCCAGCAGACCCGGGACACAGAGTAACACTGAAGCTTTCTTT

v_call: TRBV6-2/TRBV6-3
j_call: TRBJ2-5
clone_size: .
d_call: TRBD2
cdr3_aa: CASSYASGGPETQYF
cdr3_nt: TGTGCCAGCAGTTACGCTAGCGGGGGCCCGGAGACCCAGTACTTC

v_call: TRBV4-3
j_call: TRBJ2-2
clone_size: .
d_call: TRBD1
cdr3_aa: CASSQDPQGASGELFF
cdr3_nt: TGCGCCAGCAGCCAAGATCCCCAGGGGGCGTCTGGGGAGCTGTTTTTT

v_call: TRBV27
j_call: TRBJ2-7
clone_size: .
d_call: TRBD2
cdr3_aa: CASSTRLAGGPGEQYF
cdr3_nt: TGTGCCAGCAGTACCCGACTAGCGGGGGGACCGGGTGAGCAGTACTTC

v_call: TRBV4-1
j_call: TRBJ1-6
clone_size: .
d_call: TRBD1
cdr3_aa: CASSQGRQGSSPLHF
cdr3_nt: TGCGCCAGCAGCCAAGGCAGACAGGGGTCTTCACCCCTCCACTTT

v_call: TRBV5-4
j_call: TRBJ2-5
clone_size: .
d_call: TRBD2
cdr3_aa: CASRPMGGGEETQYF
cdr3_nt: TGTGCCAGCAGACCCATGGGCGGGGGGGAAGAGACCCAGTACTTC

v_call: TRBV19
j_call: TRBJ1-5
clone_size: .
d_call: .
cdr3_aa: CASSTTHGQVWSNQPQHF
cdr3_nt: TGTGCCAGTAGTACCACCCATGGGCAGGTTTGGTCCAATCAGCCCCAGCATTTT

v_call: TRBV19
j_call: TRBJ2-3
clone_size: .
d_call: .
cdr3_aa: CASSIEGTDTQYF
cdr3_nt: TGTGCCAGTAGTATTGAGGGCACAGATACGCAGTATTTT

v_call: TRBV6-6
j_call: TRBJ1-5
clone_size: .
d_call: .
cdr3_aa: CASSDEGYNQPQHF
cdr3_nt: TGTGCCAGCAGTGACGAGGGTTACAATCAGCCCCAGCATTTT

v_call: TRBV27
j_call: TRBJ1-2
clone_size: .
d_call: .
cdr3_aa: CASRGTGNYGYTF
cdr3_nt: TGTGCCAGCCGGGGGACGGGAAACTATGGCTACACCTTC

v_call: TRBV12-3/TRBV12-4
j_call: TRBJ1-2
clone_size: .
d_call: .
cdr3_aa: CASRGRDYGYTF
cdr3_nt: TGTGCCAGCAGGGGCAGGGACTATGGCTACACCTTC

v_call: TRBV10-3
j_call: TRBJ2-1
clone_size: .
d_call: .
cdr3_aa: CAISEPRAGFYNEQFF
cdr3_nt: TGTGCCATCAGTGAGCCCCGGGCGGGGTTTTACAATGAGCAGTTCTTC

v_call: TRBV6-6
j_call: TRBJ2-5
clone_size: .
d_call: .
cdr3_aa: CASRTGTLRETQYF
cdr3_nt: TGTGCCAGCAGAACCGGGACATTGAGAGAGACCCAGTACTTC

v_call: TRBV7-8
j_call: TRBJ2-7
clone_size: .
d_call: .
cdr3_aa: CASSPGWAAYEQYF
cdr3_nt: TGTGCCAGCAGCCCAGGGTGGGCCGCCTACGAGCAGTACTTC

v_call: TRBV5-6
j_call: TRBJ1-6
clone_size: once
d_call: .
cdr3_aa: CASSFSGTAGYSPLHF
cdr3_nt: TGTGCCAGCAGCTTCTCCGGGACGGCGGGATATTCACCCCTCCACTTT

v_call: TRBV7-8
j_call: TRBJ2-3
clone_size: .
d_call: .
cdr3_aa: CASGREGVEFYTQYF
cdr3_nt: TGTGCCAGCGGACGTGAGGGGGTGGAATTTTATACGCAGTATTTT

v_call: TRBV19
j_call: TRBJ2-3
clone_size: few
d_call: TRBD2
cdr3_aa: CASSTLSGADTDTQYF
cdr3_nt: TGTGCCAGTAGTACCCTTAGCGGGGCAGACACAGATACGCAGTATTTT

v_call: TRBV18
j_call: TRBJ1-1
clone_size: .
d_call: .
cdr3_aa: CASSPTTAQGTEAFF
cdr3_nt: TGTGCCAGCTCACCCACGACAGCCCAGGGGACTGAAGCTTTCTTT

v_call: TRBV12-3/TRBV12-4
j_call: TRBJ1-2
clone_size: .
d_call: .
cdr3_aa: CASSSRGGDGYTF
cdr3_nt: TGTGCCAGCAGCTCCCGAGGAGGGGATGGCTACACCTTC

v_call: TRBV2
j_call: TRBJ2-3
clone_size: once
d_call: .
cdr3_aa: CASSEGGPTDTQYF
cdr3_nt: TGTGCCAGCAGTGAAGGGGGGCCCACAGATACGCAGTATTTT

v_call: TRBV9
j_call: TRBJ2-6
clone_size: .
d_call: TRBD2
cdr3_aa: CASSVASSGGDSGANVLTF
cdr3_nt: TGTGCCAGCAGCGTAGCGAGTAGCGGGGGGGACTCTGGGGCCAACGTCCTGACTTTC

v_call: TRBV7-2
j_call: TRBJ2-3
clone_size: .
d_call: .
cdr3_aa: CASSFHSTDTQYF
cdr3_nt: TGTGCCAGCAGCTTCCACTCCACAGATACGCAGTATTTT

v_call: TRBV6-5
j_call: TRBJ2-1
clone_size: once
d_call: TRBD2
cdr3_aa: CASSWSLAGGRNEQFF
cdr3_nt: TGTGCCAGCAGTTGGAGCCTAGCGGGGGGGCGGAATGAGCAGTTCTTC

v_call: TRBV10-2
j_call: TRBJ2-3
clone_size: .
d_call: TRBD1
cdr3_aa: CASSEGRGLNTQYF
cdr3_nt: TGCGCCAGCAGTGAGGGCAGGGGGTTGAATACGCAGTATTTT

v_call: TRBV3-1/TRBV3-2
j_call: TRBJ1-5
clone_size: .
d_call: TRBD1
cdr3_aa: CASSRDSQPQHF
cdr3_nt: TGTGCCAGCAGCCGGGACAGTCAGCCCCAGCATTTT